This T cell receptor (beta chain) was obtained from a study of radiation and T cells in renal cell carcinoma. Germline V gene sequence: CDR1 MDHEN, CDR2 SYDVKM. CDR3 length equals 15 residues. V was shortened by 6 bases and J by 0 bases, with 14 bases between the two germline ends. Regarding time point: blood 4 weeks post-SBRT, at nephrectomy. Specified treatment: 15 Gy SBRT to primary tumor, nephrectomy 4 weeks later. Clear cell pathology was present in this patient's renal cell carcinoma. Study-wide findings and caveats: In blood, top tumor clones expanded by 2 weeks, shrinking by 4.

Data came from immunoSEQ multiplex PCR; TCRdb stores just in-frame clones and leaves some out. In the table there are more than 120,000 clones, around nine tenths of which are singletons. This clone was seen only a few times. Antigen specificity is unknown. Source: blood, taken from a patient whose treatment included radiotherapy and nephrectomy. The genes are TRBV28 and TRBJ1-1, with D possibly matching TRBD1 (5 bases). The clonotype comes from a woman aged 45-65 years with renal cell carcinoma. DNA of the CDR3: TGTGCCAGCAGACCGTTTGAGACAGTGAACACTGAAGCTTTCTTT. This translates into CASRPFETVNTEAFF.